This TCR beta chain was recorded in a study of CD4 T cells in relation to SARS-CoV-2 and coronaviruses. Unexposed donor CD4+ T cells date from about 2010-2019, before the COVID-19 pandemic. The cells were cultured for over eight days before CD4+ T cells were isolated. Note on this clone: Its antigen is not identified.

Clones were read by immunoSEQ multiplex PCR, and TCRdb kept only the in-frame ones, dropping some. The table lists roughly 30,000 clones, about three quarters of them singletons. Germline lookup yields CDR1 MNHEY and CDR2 SMNVEV (reference sequence). The CDR3 is made up of 15 amino acids. Trimming stripped 3 bases from V and 0 bases from J, with 8 bases between. Whole-study findings and limits: In roughly 65% of donors, memory CD4+ clonotypes crossrecognized SARS-CoV-2 and at least one common cold coronavirus spike. This crossreactivity analysis covered spike protein alone, no other viral proteins.

The receptor was derived from a human donor in good health. The chain recombines TRBV27 with TRBJ2-2; D remains ambiguous. Sequences were obtained from CD4+ T cells from PBMCs, cultured in vitro. The CDR3 coding sequence is TGTGCCAGCAGTTTCAGAACCGCGAACACCGGGGAGCTGTTTTTT. This gives the protein CASSFRTANTGELFF.